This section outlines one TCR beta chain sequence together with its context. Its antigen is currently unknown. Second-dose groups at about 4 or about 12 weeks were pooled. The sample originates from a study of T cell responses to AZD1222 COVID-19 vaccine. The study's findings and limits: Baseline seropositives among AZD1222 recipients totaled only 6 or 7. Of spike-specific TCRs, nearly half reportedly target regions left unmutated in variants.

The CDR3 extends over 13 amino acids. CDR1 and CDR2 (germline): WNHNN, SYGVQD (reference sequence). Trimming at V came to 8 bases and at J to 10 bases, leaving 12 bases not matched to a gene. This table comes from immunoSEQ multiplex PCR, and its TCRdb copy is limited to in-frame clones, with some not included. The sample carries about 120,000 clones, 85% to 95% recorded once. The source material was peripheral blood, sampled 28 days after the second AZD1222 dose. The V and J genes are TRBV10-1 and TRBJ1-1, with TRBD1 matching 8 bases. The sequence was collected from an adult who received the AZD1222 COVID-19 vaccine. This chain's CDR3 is CASGPLTGGRAFF. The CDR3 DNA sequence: TGCGCCAGCGGGCCATTAACAGGGGGACGAGCTTTCTTT.